The 32 T cell receptor beta chains below come from one sample, sequenced in a study of human thymus T cells. The table came from immunoSEQ multiplex PCR; TCRdb's copy has only in-frame clones and leaves some out. Seen here are tens of thousands of clones, roughly 96% observed once, and the top ten hold roughly 0.03%. In corrective heart surgery, resections were taken, and these provided the thymus tissue. The sample consisted of thymus tissue. Receptor source: a boy younger than two with a congenital heart defect but otherwise immunologically healthy.

This chain uses TRBV11-2 with TRBJ2-7; 8 nucleotides match TRBD2. With 0 bases clipped from V and 2 bases from J, the junction kept 9 bases outside the gene matches. Per the germline V gene, CDR1 is SGHAT and CDR2 is FQNNGV. The CDR3 contains 17 residues. The CDR3 DNA reads TGTGCCAGCAGCTTAGAGGGTACGGGGGGGGCCGCCTACGAGCAGTACTTC. Its protein product is CASSLEGTGGAAYEQYF.

V and J are TRBV4-3 and TRBJ2-1; D possibly corresponds to TRBD2 (6 bases). Trimming stripped 4 bases from V and 10 bases from J, with 14 bases between. CDR3 size: 13 residues. The germline gives CDR1 LGHNA, CDR2 YSLEER. CDR3 protein: CASSLSRDWEQFF. The CDR3, as DNA: TGCGCCAGCAGCCTTTCCCGGGACTGGGAGCAGTTCTTC.

The rearrangement uses TRBV11-2 and TRBJ2-1; D is unclear. Trimming shortened V by 4 bases and J by 8 bases, and 15 bases separated the two germline ends. This CDR3 comprises 14 residues. Germline CDR1 is SGHAT and CDR2 is FQNNGV. CDR3 sequence (DNA): TGTGCCAGCAGCTACGAAGGAAGCATCGATGAGCAGTTCTTC. It translates to CASSYEGSIDEQFF.

V and J are TRBV5-4 and TRBJ1-2; D is ambiguous. This CDR3 is 16 amino acids long. Trimming took off 4 bases at V and 2 bases at J, with 18 bases between the two ends. Germline values: CDR1 SGHNT, CDR2 YYREEE (reference sequence). CDR3 loop: CASSKTELLPNYGYTF. The CDR3, as DNA: TGTGCCAGCAGCAAGACTGAGCTACTCCCGAACTATGGCTACACCTTC. Full variable domain (missing parts from reference TRBV5-4 and TRBJ1-2): ETGVTQSPTHLIKTRGQQVTLRCSSQSGHNTVSWYQQALGQGPQFIFQYYREEENGRGNFPPRFSGLQFPNYSSELNVNALELDDSALYLCASSKTELLPNYGYTFGSGTRLTVV.

The sample holds a few counts of this clone. This rearrangement joins TRBV4-2 to TRBJ1-2; D gene ambiguous. The CDR3 totals 12 residues. The V and J ends lost 3 bases and 5 bases respectively, with 7 bases between them. Germline V gene sequence: CDR1 LGHNA, CDR2 YNFKEQ. CDR3 coding DNA: TGTGCCAGCAGCCACCCTTTGTATGGCTACACCTTC. Amino acids: CASSHPLYGYTF.

The V gene is TRBV19, the J gene TRBJ1-1, with TRBD1 as a possible D gene (6 bases). Germline assignment: CDR1 LNHDA and CDR2 SQIVND (reference sequence). V lost 3 bases and J lost 1, with 9 bases in between. This CDR3 is 14 amino acids long. The DNA of the CDR3 is TGTGCCAGTAGTATGGACAGAGCGAACACTGAAGCTTTCTTT. Encoded protein: CASSMDRANTEAFF. Looking up the rest from reference TRBV19 and TRBJ1-1 gives the full variable domain: DGGITQSPKYLFRKEGQNVTLSCEQNLNHDAMYWYRQDPGQGLRLIYYSQIVNDFQKGDIAEGYSVSREKKESFPLTVTSAQKNPTAFYLCASSMDRANTEAFFGQGTRLTVV.

The chain has TRBV7-2 and TRBJ1-6, with unresolved D. This CDR3 contains 17 residues. Germline V gene data show CDR1 as SGHTA and CDR2 as FQGNSA. With 2 bases removed from V and 1 base from J, the gap between germline ends came to 12 bases. The CDR3 here is CASSLWVGKSYNSPLHF. DNA for the CDR3: TGTGCCAGCAGCTTATGGGTGGGGAAATCCTATAATTCACCCCTCCACTTT.

The V gene is TRBV19, the J gene TRBJ1-1; D not resolved. V was pared by 3 bases and J by 0 bases, with 5 bases between. CDR3 size: 13 residues. Germline CDR1 reads LNHDA; CDR2 reads SQIVND (reference sequence). CDR3 in amino acids: CASSIEVNTEAFF. DNA of the CDR3: TGTGCCAGTAGTATCGAAGTGAACACTGAAGCTTTCTTT.

The chain employs TRBV7-9 and TRBJ1-1; D remains ambiguous. The CDR3 sequence is 14 residues long. Trimming stripped 1 base from V and 11 bases from J, with 17 bases between. Germline lookup yields CDR1 SEHNR and CDR2 FQNEAQ (reference sequence). CDR3 sequence: CASSLEWLGGKAFF. The DNA for the CDR3 is TGTGCCAGCAGCTTAGAGTGGTTGGGAGGGAAGGCTTTCTTT.

The chain employs TRBV5-6 and TRBJ2-1, with TRBD2 matching 7 bases. The CDR3 runs to 15 residues. Unmatched junction bases numbered 8, after V lost 1 base and J lost 7 bases. CDR1 and CDR2 from the germline V gene are SGHDT and YYEEEE. CDR3 bases: TGTGCCAGCAGCTTGAGCCTAGCGGAGTTAAATGAGCAGTTCTTC. This codes for CASSLSLAELNEQFF.

The chain carries TRBV27 and TRBJ2-7; D uncertain. V lost 5 bases to trimming and J lost 3 bases, with 17 bases between them. Per the germline V gene, CDR1 is MNHEY and CDR2 is SMNVEV (reference sequence). This CDR3 spans 15 amino acids. The CDR3 bases are TGTGCCAGCAGTCACCTCTGGGGTAAGAACTACGAGCAGTACTTC. It codes for CASSHLWGKNYEQYF.

CDR3 sequence reads: CASTGKGAGEDHEQFF. The CDR3 DNA is TGTGCCAGTACCGGGAAGGGAGCGGGAGAGGATCATGAGCAGTTCTTC. V and J are TRBV19 and TRBJ2-1, with 8 bases aligning to TRBD2. Germline V lookup: CDR1 LNHDA, CDR2 SQIVND (reference sequence). CDR3 length: 16 residues. The junction had 16 bases not matched to a gene; V was cut back by 7 bases and J by 8 bases.

The chain has TRBV6-1 and TRBJ1-1; D unresolved. CDR1 and CDR2 from the germline V gene are MNHNS and SASEGT. The CDR3 has 13 amino acids. The V end was cut by 0 bases, the J end by 5 bases, with 7 bases between. In DNA, the CDR3 is TGTGCCAGCAGTGAAGCCGAGGTAACTGAAGCTTTCTTT. Its translation: CASSEAEVTEAFF.

This clone occurred once. The gene calls are TRBV19 and TRBJ2-4, with D perhaps matching TRBD1 (7 bases). Trimming cost V 0 bases and J 0 bases, with 12 bases left between them. Germline V lookup: CDR1 LNHDA, CDR2 SQIVND (reference sequence). CDR3 length: 17 amino acids. CDR3 region: CASSIDGGQLAKNIQYF. In DNA, the CDR3 is TGTGCCAGTAGTATAGACGGGGGACAGCTAGCCAAAAACATTCAGTACTTC.

The J gene is TRBJ2-7, the V gene TRBV7-8, with 9 bases lining up with TRBD2. CDR3 length equals 15 residues. Trimming removed 6 bases from V and 2 bases from J; junction bases left unmatched: 8. Germline V gene sequence: CDR1 SGHVS, CDR2 FQNEAQ. In nucleotides, the CDR3 is TGTGCCAGCAGACTATCTAGCGGGATCACCTACGAGCAGTACTTC. This translates into CASRLSSGITYEQYF.

J is TRBJ2-1 and V is TRBV6-1; TRBD2 agrees at 11 bases. The V and J ends lost 3 bases and 8 bases, in that order; junction bases with no gene match: 12. CDR3 length: 17 residues. Germline V gene lookup returns CDR1 MNHNS and CDR2 SASEGT. CDR3 protein: CASSDILTSGRRDEQFF. Written as DNA, the CDR3 is TGTGCCAGCAGTGATATACTTACTAGCGGGAGACGCGATGAGCAGTTCTTC.

The chain uses TRBV2 and TRBJ1-4, with D maybe TRBD1 (5 bases). CDR3 size: 16 residues. Germline-derived CDR1 and CDR2 are SNHLY and FYNNEI. V shed 2 bases and J shed 6 bases, with 16 bases lying between them. The DNA for the CDR3 is TGTGCCAGCAGTGAACGCCTGTGGGCAGGGCATGAAAAACTGTTTTTT. As protein: CASSERLWAGHEKLFF.

The genes are TRBV7-9 and TRBJ2-7; the D is unclear. Germline V gene sequence: CDR1 SEHNR, CDR2 FQNEAQ (reference sequence). V was shortened by 5 bases and J by 4 bases, with 12 bases between the two germline ends. The CDR3 contains 13 residues. CDR3 in amino acids: CASSPLSLYEQYF. As DNA, the CDR3 is TGTGCCAGCAGCCCCCTTTCCCTTTACGAGCAGTACTTC.

This chain uses TRBV5-4 with TRBJ1-3; 8 positions agree with TRBD1. V shed 3 bases and J 4 bases; nucleotides not matched to a gene: 15. Germline lookup yields CDR1 SGHNT and CDR2 YYREEE (reference sequence). The CDR3 runs 18 residues. CDR3 sequence reads: CASSSRRTGSFFGNTIYF. As DNA, the CDR3 is TGTGCCAGCAGCTCCCGACGGACAGGGTCGTTCTTCGGAAACACCATATATTTT.

The chain is built from TRBV30 and TRBJ2-7, with 8 bases aligning to TRBD1. In germline, CDR1 is GTSNPN, CDR2 SVGIG (reference sequence). The V segment lost 4 bases and the J segment 3 bases; nucleotides outside the gene matches: 5. CDR3 length equals 13 residues. The CDR3 DNA is TGTGCCTGGACCCTGACAGGGGACTACGAGCAGTACTTC. As protein: CAWTLTGDYEQYF.

V is TRBV5-6 and J is TRBJ2-7; 8 bases agree with TRBD1. V shed 3 bases, J shed 0 bases, and the junction held 11 bases outside the gene matches. From germline, CDR1 is SGHDT and CDR2 YYEEEE. CDR3 length: 17 residues. The CDR3 sequence: CASSSPKGDRGSYEQYF. CDR3 DNA sequence: TGTGCCAGCAGCTCCCCAAAGGGCGACAGGGGCTCCTACGAGCAGTACTTC. The full variable domain, with the rest looked up from reference TRBV5-6 and TRBJ2-7, is DAGVTQSPTHLIKTRGQQVTLRCSPKSGHDTVSWYQQALGQGPQFIFQYYEEEERQRGNFPDRFSGHQFPNYSSELNVNALLLGDSALYLCASSSPKGDRGSYEQYFGPGTRLTVT.

The rearrangement links TRBV15 to TRBJ1-1, with TRBD1 matching over 8 bases. CDR1 and CDR2 (germline): LNHNV, YYDKDF (reference sequence). CDR3 length: 17 amino acids. With 5 bases clipped from V and 5 bases from J, the junction kept 16 bases outside the gene matches. The CDR3 region has the DNA TGTGCCACCAGCGGACGACCTGACAGGGGATCTTCAACTGAAGCTTTCTTT. Its translation: CATSGRPDRGSSTEAFF. The variable domain in full, completed from reference TRBV15 and TRBJ1-1, reads DAMVIQNPRYQVTQFGKPVTLSCSQTLNHNVMYWYQQKSSQAPKLLFHYYDKDFNNEADTPDNFQSRRPNTSFCFLDIRSPGLGDTAMYLCATSGRPDRGSSTEAFFGQGTRLTVV.

The rearrangement joins TRBV14 to TRBJ1-2; D is perhaps TRBD1 (6 bases). V was pared by 0 bases and J by 6 bases, with 14 bases between. The CDR3 contains 15 residues. CDR1 is SGHDN, CDR2 FVKESK, per germline. CDR3 bases: TGTGCCAGCAGCCAAGATTTGGGGGCCAAACATGGCTACACCTTC. The encoded protein is CASSQDLGAKHGYTF.

This clone appeared a single time. This sequence joins TRBV9 and TRBJ1-5, with a possible D match to TRBD1 (6 bases). Looked up from germline, CDR1 is SGDLS and CDR2 is YYNGEE. The CDR3 is 14 amino acids. Deletions cut 4 bases from V and 9 bases from J, with 17 bases between. The CDR3 nucleotides read TGTGCCAGCAGCACCGGGGACATTAGGCGGCCCCAGCATTTT. Its protein is CASSTGDIRRPQHF.

V usage is TRBV27 and J usage is TRBJ2-7, with TRBD2 matching over 12 bases. V was clipped by 5 bases and J by 5 bases; unmatched bases: 13. Germline values: CDR1 MNHEY, CDR2 SMNVEV (reference sequence). The CDR3 contains 17 residues. DNA for the CDR3: TGTGCCAGCAGTCCCTTGACTAGCGGGAGAGATCAGAACGAGCAGTACTTC. Translated: CASSPLTSGRDQNEQYF.

The rearrangement uses TRBV5-4 and TRBJ2-5; TRBD1 is a possible D gene (6 bases). This CDR3 has 15 residues. Trimming took off 4 bases at V and 1 base at J, with 14 bases between the two ends. CDR1 is SGHNT, CDR2 YYREEE, per germline (reference sequence). The CDR3 spells CASSLTGHLQETQYF. DNA for the CDR3: TGTGCCAGCAGCCTGACGGGACACCTCCAAGAGACCCAGTACTTC.

This chain uses TRBV19 with TRBJ1-5; no definite D call. The CDR3 loop spans 13 amino acids. The germline V and J ends were trimmed by 1 base and 6 bases, with 7 bases remaining between them. Looked up from germline, CDR1 is LNHDA and CDR2 is SQIVND (reference sequence). CDR3 coding DNA: TGTGCCAGTAGTATAGTGGGCGGTCAGCCCCAGCATTTT. It yields the protein CASSIVGGQPQHF.

The J gene is TRBJ2-1, the V gene TRBV5-8, with TRBD2 as a possible D gene (6 bases). This CDR3 is built from 16 residues. V was cut by 3 bases and J by 7 bases, with 20 bases left in between. The germline V gene encodes CDR1 SGHTS and CDR2 YDEGEE. The CDR3 DNA sequence: TGTGCCAGCAGCTACCGAGGGAGGACCATTACGAATGAGCAGTTCTTC. It is translated as CASSYRGRTITNEQFF.

The chain couples TRBV15 to TRBJ2-7, with D unclear. The CDR3 spans 17 residues. Germline V gene lookup returns CDR1 LNHNV and CDR2 YYDKDF (reference sequence). V was cut by 3 bases and J by 4 bases, with 22 bases left in between. The CDR3 DNA sequence: TGTGCCACCAGCAGGGCCCGTTTTTTTCAGAGTCGGTACGAGCAGTACTTC. It yields the protein CATSRARFFQSRYEQYF. The complete variable domain, with remaining parts taken from reference TRBV15 and TRBJ2-7, reads DAMVIQNPRYQVTQFGKPVTLSCSQTLNHNVMYWYQQKSSQAPKLLFHYYDKDFNNEADTPDNFQSRRPNTSFCFLDIRSPGLGDTAMYLCATSRARFFQSRYEQYFGPGTRLTVT.

This clone was detected only once. V gene TRBV5-1 combines with J gene TRBJ2-1; no reliable D call. Germline assignment: CDR1 SGHRS and CDR2 YFSETQ. The ends were cut back, 1 base at V and 0 bases at J, with 8 bases in the middle. There are 15 residues in the CDR3. CDR3 nucleotide sequence: TGCGCCAGCAGCTTGAGGCTTAGCTCCTACAATGAGCAGTTCTTC. This codes for CASSLRLSSYNEQFF.

The chain recombines TRBV4-3 with TRBJ1-1; no clear D gene. V lost 4 bases and J lost 1, with 4 bases in between. The CDR3 has 12 residues. Germline-derived CDR1 and CDR2 are LGHNA and YSLEER. The CDR3 sequence is CASSRGNTEAFF. DNA of the CDR3: TGCGCCAGCAGCCGGGGGAACACTGAAGCTTTCTTT.

The J gene is TRBJ2-1, the V gene TRBV5-5; D perhaps matches TRBD2 (7 bases). Germline loops: CDR1 SGHKS, CDR2 YYEKEE (reference sequence). The CDR3 contains 20 residues. The germline V and J ends were trimmed by 4 bases and 12 bases, with 38 bases remaining between them. This chain's CDR3 is CASSPPVGAGSGTNTPRQFF. Here the CDR3 DNA reads TGTGCCAGCAGCCCGCCGGTGGGGGCTGGTTCGGGGACTAACACCCCAAGGCAGTTCTTC.